Following are 2 T cell receptor beta chains from one sample sequenced in a study of cytomegalovirus exposure and HLA in healthy donors. The study ran its PCR with 60 Vbeta and 13 Jbeta primers. Generated by immunoSEQ multiplex PCR, the TCRdb table keeps only in-frame clones and is missing some. The sample lists around 70,000 clones, roughly 89% occurring once. Source material: PBMCs. These receptors all come from a woman under 40 in good health and CMV-seronegative.

The J gene is TRBJ1-2, the V gene TRBV9; D gene uncertain. Germline loops: CDR1 SGDLS, CDR2 YYNGEE. This CDR3 contains 14 residues. The V and J ends lost 0 bases and 4 bases respectively, with 10 bases between them. In DNA, the CDR3 is TGTGCCAGCAGCGTAGCCCCCGAGCCCTATGGCTACACCTTC. Amino acids: CASSVAPEPYGYTF.

The chain is built from TRBV7-9 and TRBJ2-1; the match to TRBD2 covers 14 bases. V lost 10 bases, J lost 6 bases, and 11 bases stayed unmatched. The germline V gene has CDR1 SEHNR and CDR2 FQNEAQ (reference sequence). This CDR3 contains 16 residues. CDR3 in amino acids: CAILRLAGGSINEQFF. In nucleotides, the CDR3 is TGTGCCATTCTTAGACTAGCGGGGGGGAGTATCAATGAGCAGTTCTTC.